This TCR beta chain is from a study of T cell responses to AZD1222 COVID-19 vaccine. Whole-study results and caveats: Among spike-specific TCRs, nearly half reportedly target unmutated variant regions. Only six people who got AZD1222 tested seropositive at baseline.

Measured with immunoSEQ multiplex PCR; TCRdb has only the in-frame clones, and not every one. The data show 100,000 to 150,000 clones, more than 80% seen once. Points on this clone: Its specificity is not known.

The V gene lost 2 bases and the J gene lost 4 bases, with 8 bases spanning the gap. Germline CDR1 and CDR2: GTSNPN and SVGIG (reference sequence). CDR3 size: 12 residues. Material: peripheral blood, obtained 28 days after the second AZD1222 dose. The receptor was isolated from an adult who received the AZD1222 COVID-19 vaccine. The chain combines TRBV30 with TRBJ1-2, with a weak D call TRBD1 (5 bases). The CDR3 bases are TGTGCCTGGAGTACAGACAGCTATGGCTACACCTTC. Its protein is CAWSTDSYGYTF.